This entry describes one T cell receptor beta chain. This record comes from a study of blood T cell repertoires in COVID-19. On the study more broadly: Spain, Italy and the United States supplied samples that represented acute and convalescent COVID-19.

Per the original data handling: Cell counts per sample came from amplifying reference gene primers. Libraries were prepared by immunoSEQ multiplex PCR; TCRdb keeps only in-frame clonotypes and omits some of them. The V and J calls and clone size were taken over from that table, and D and trimming were inferred from the DNA. The sample yields some 220,000 clones, approximately 85% seen once. Trimming stripped 5 bases from V and 7 bases from J, with 11 bases between. This CDR3 region has 12 residues. Germline CDR1 and CDR2: LNHDA and SQIVND (reference sequence). Seattle-derived patients entered the study during active infection and were followed longitudinally.

This sequence was found in a woman between 65 and 79 years old with COVID-19, enrolled during active disease. The sample was peripheral blood. This sequence joins TRBV19 and TRBJ1-2, with D tentatively TRBD1 (5 bases). This CDR3 is CASSPRQLGYTF. The CDR3 DNA follows: TGTGCCAGTAGTCCCAGACAGCTTGGCTACACCTTC.